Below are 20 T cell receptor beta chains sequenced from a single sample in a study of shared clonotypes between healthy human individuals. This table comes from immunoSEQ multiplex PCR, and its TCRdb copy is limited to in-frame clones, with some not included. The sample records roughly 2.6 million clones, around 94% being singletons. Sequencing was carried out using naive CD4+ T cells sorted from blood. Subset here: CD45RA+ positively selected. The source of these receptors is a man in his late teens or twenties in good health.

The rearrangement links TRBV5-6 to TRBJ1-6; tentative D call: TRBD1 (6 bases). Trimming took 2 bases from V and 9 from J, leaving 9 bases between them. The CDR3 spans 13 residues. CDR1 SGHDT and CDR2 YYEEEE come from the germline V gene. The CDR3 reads CASSFDRLSPLHF. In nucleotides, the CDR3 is TGTGCCAGCAGCTTCGACAGGCTTTCACCCCTCCACTTT.

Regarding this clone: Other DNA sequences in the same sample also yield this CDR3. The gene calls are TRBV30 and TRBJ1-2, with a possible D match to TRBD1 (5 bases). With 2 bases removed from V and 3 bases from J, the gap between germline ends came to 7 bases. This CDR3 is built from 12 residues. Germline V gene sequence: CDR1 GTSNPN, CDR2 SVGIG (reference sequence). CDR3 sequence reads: CAWSPGDYGYTF. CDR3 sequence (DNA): TGTGCCTGGAGTCCGGGGGACTATGGCTACACCTTC.

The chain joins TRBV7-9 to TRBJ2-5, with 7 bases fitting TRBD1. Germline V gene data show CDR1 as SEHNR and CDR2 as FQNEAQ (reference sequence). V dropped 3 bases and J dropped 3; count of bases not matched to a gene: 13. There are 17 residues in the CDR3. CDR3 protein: CASSFPTGMGYEETQYF. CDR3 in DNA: TGTGCCAGCAGCTTCCCGACAGGGATGGGGTATGAAGAGACCCAGTACTTC.

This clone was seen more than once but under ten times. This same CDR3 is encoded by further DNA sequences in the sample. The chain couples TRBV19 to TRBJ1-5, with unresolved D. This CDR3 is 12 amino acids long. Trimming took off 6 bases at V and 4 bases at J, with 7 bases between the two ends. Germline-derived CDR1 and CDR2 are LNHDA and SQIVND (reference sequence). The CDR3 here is CASRPPNQPQHF. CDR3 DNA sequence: TGTGCCAGTAGGCCTCCTAATCAGCCCCAGCATTTT.

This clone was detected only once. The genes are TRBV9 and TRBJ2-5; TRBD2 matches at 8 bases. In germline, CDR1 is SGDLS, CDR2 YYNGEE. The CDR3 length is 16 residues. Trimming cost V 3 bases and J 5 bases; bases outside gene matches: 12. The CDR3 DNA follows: TGTGCCAGCAGCGCCACGGGTAGCGGGGCCGGGGAGACCCAGTACTTC. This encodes CASSATGSGAGETQYF.

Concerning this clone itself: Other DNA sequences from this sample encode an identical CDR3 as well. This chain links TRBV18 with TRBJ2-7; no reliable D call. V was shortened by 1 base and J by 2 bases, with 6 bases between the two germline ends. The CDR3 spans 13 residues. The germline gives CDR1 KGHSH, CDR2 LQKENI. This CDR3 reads CASSPQGPYEQYF. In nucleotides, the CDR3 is TGTGCCAGCTCACCACAGGGTCCCTACGAGCAGTACTTC.

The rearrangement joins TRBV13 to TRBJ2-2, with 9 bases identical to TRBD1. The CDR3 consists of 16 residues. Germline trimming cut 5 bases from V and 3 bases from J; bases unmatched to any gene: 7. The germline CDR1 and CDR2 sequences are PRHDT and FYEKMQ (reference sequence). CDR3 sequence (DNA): TGTGCCAGCAGCGATGGACAGGGGTACGACACCGGGGAGCTGTTTTTT. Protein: CASSDGQGYDTGELFF.

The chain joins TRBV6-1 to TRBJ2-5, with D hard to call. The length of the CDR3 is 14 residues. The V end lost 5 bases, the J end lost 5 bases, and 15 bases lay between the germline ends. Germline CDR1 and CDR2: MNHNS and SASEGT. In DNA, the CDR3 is TGTGCCAGCAGTAACTGGAACCTTCGGGAGACCCAGTACTTC. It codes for CASSNWNLRETQYF.

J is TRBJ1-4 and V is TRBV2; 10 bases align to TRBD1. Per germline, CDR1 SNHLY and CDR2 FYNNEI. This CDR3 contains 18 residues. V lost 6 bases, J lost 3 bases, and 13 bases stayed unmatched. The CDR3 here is CASRRTGGVLRANEKLFF. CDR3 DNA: TGTGCCAGCAGGAGGACAGGGGGGGTCCTGAGGGCTAATGAAAAACTGTTTTTT.

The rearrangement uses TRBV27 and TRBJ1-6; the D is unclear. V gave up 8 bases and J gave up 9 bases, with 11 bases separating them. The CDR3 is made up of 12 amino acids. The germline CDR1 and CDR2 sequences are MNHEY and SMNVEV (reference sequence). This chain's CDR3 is CASSFQFSPLHF. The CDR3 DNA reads TGTGCCAGCTCCTTCCAATTTTCACCCCTCCACTTT.

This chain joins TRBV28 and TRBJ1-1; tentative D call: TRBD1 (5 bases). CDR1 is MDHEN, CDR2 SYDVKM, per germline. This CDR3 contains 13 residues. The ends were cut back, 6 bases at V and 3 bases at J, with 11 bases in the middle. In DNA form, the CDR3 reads TGTGCCAGCAGGCCCGGAGGGGACACTGAAGCTTTCTTT. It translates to CASRPGGDTEAFF. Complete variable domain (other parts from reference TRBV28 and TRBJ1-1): DVKVTQSSRYLVKRTGEKVFLECVQDMDHENMFWYRQDPGLGLRLIYFSYDVKMKEKGDIPEGYSVSREKKERFSLILESASTNQTSMYLCASRPGGDTEAFFGQGTRLTVV.

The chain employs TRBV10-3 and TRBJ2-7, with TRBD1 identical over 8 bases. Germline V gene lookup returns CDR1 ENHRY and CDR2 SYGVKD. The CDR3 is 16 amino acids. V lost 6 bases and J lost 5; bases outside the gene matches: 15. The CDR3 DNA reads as TGTGCCATCAGCCTTTTAGACAGGGGCTTTTCCCACGAGCAGTACTTC. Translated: CAISLLDRGFSHEQYF.

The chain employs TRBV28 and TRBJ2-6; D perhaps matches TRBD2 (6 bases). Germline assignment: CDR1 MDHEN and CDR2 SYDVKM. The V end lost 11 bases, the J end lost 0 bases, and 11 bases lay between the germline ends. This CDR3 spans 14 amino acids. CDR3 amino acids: CAAEGYSGANVLTF. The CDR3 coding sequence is TGTGCCGCGGAGGGTTACTCTGGGGCCAACGTCCTGACTTTC.

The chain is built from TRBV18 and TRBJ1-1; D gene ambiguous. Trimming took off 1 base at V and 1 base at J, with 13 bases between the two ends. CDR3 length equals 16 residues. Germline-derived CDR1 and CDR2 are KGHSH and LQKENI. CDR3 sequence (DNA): TGTGCCAGCTCACCACGGGAGGGATACCCGAACACTGAAGCTTTCTTT. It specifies CASSPREGYPNTEAFF.

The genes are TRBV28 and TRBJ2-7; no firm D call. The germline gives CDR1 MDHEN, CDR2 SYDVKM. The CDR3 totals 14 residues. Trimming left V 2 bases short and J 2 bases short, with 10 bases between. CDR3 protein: CASSLKRPTYEQYF. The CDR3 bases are TGTGCCAGCAGTTTAAAGAGACCTACCTACGAGCAGTACTTC.

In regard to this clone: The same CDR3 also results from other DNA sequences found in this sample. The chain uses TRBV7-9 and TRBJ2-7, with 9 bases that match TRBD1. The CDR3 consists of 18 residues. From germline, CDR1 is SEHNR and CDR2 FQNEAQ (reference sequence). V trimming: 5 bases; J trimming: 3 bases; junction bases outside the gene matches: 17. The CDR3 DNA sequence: TGTGCCAGCAGCCATGCATTCCCCGGGACAGGGCCCTTCTACGAGCAGTACTTC. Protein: CASSHAFPGTGPFYEQYF.

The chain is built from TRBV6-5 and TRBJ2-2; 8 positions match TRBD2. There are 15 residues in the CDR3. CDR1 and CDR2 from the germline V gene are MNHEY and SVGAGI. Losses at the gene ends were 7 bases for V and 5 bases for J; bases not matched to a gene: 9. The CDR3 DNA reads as TGTGCCAGCACCCCTCCGGGAGGGGGAACCGGGGAGCTGTTTTTT. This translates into CASTPPGGGTGELFF.

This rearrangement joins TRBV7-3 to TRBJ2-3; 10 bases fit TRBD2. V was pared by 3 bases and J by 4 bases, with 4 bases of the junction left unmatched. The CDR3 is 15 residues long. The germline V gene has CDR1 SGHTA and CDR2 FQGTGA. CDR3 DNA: TGTGCCAGCAGCTTCCTAGCGGGAGTCCCAGATACGCAGTATTTT. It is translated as CASSFLAGVPDTQYF.

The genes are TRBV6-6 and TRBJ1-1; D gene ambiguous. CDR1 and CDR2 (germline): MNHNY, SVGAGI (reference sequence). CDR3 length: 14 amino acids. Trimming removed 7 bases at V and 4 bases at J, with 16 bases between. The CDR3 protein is CASTPARQTTEAFF. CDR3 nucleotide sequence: TGTGCCAGCACCCCGGCCCGGCAGACCACTGAAGCTTTCTTT.

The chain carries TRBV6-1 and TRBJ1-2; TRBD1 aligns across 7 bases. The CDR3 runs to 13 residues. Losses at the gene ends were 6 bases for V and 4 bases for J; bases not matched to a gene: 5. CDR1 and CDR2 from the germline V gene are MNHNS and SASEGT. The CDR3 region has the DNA TGTGCCAGCAGGGCCTCAGGGGGCTATGGCTACACCTTC. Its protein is CASRASGGYGYTF.